The next 27 T cell receptor beta chains were all read from a single sample in a study of blood T cell repertoires in COVID-19. TCRdb's table, derived via immunoSEQ multiplex PCR, lists solely in-frame clones and lacks some. The repertoire holds over 200,000 clones, with around 82% as singletons. The sequenced sample was peripheral blood. Receptors originate from a woman between 35 and 50 years old with acute or convalescent COVID-19.

V and J are TRBV18 and TRBJ2-1; 8 nucleotides line up with TRBD1. J gave up 15 bases and V 3 bases, and 10 bases lay outside the gene matches. This CDR3 has 13 amino acids. Germline V gene sequence: CDR1 KGHSH, CDR2 LQKENI. The CDR3, as DNA: TGTGCCAGCTCACCGAATATTCAGGGGGCGGGGTTCTTC. Translated, it gives CASSPNIQGAGFF. The complete variable domain, with remaining parts taken from reference TRBV18 and TRBJ2-1, reads NAGVMQNPRHLVRRRGQEARLRCSPMKGHSHVYWYRQLPEEGLKFMVYLQKENIIDESGMPKERFSAEFPKEGPSILRIQQVVRGDSAAYFCASSPNIQGAGFFGPGTRLTVL.

This chain uses TRBV7-2 with TRBJ2-1; the D gene is possibly TRBD1 (6 bases). V was pared by 5 bases and J by 6 bases, with 26 bases between. The germline V gene encodes CDR1 SGHTA and CDR2 FQGNSA. The CDR3 is made up of 18 amino acids. The CDR3 sequence: CASSDPLRDTHLGNEQFF. The CDR3 DNA reads as TGTGCCAGCAGCGATCCCCTCCGGGACACTCACTTAGGCAATGAGCAGTTCTTC.

This chain links TRBV5-1 with TRBJ1-1; tentatively, D is TRBD1 (6 bases). CDR3 length equals 15 residues. Between the trimmed V and J ends, which lost 2 bases and 4 bases, there was a span of 15 bases. From germline, CDR1 is SGHRS and CDR2 YFSETQ. The CDR3 is CASSFITGLVTEAFF. The CDR3 region has the DNA TGCGCCAGCAGCTTCATAACAGGGTTGGTCACTGAAGCTTTCTTT.

In nucleotides, the CDR3 is TGTGCCAGCAGCCGACTTGGGACAGATAACTATGGCTACACCTTC. Translated: CASSRLGTDNYGYTF. The chain uses TRBV13 and TRBJ1-2; 7 bases are shared with TRBD1. V trimming: 5 bases; J trimming: 1 base; junction bases outside the gene matches: 7. From germline, CDR1 is PRHDT and CDR2 FYEKMQ (reference sequence). The CDR3 runs to 15 residues.

This chain links TRBV18 with TRBJ1-1; TRBD1 matches at 7 bases. J was trimmed by 1 base and V by 3 bases; bases with no gene match: 5. Germline V gene lookup returns CDR1 KGHSH and CDR2 LQKENI. The CDR3 extends over 15 amino acids. CDR3 in DNA: TGTGCCAGCTCACCGTTGAGGGGGCGGAACACTGAAGCTTTCTTT. Translated, it gives CASSPLRGRNTEAFF.

This sequence joins TRBV11-3 and TRBJ2-7; possibly TRBD2 for D (6 bases). This CDR3 contains 14 residues. Germline lookup yields CDR1 SGHNT and CDR2 YENEEA. V was shortened by 5 bases and J by 5 bases, with 16 bases between the two germline ends. CDR3 sequence (DNA): TGTGCCAGCAGCCTCAGCGGACTAAGGGACGAGCAGTACTTC. Protein sequence: CASSLSGLRDEQYF.

This chain connects TRBV25-1 to TRBJ2-7; D ambiguous. Per the germline V gene, CDR1 is MGHDK and CDR2 is SYGVNS. Trimming took off 2 bases at V and 9 bases at J, with 14 bases between the two ends. The CDR3 has 13 residues. The CDR3 loop is CASSERVKAVQYF. Here the CDR3 DNA reads TGTGCCAGCAGTGAACGGGTTAAGGCTGTGCAGTACTTC.

A note on this clone: Other DNA sequences from this sample encode an identical CDR3 as well. This sequence joins TRBV18 and TRBJ1-1; 9 bases agree with TRBD1. The CDR3 totals 15 residues. The germline V gene encodes CDR1 KGHSH and CDR2 LQKENI. Trimming took 2 bases from V and 2 from J; bases not matched to a gene: 3. The CDR3 DNA follows: TGTGCCAGCTCACCAGGACAGGGGTTAAACACTGAAGCTTTCTTT. Translated, it gives CASSPGQGLNTEAFF.

The rearrangement links TRBV3-1 (or the pseudogene TRBV3-2) to TRBJ1-5; D not resolved. The CDR3 loop spans 13 amino acids. The V and J ends lost 5 bases and 6 bases respectively, with 11 bases between them. Per the germline V gene, CDR1 is LGHDT and CDR2 is YNNKEL (reference sequence). The CDR3 region has the DNA TGTGCCAGCAGCGACGGACTCAGTCAGCCCCAGCATTTT. Its protein is CASSDGLSQPQHF.

The chain employs TRBV2 and TRBJ2-7; 7 bases align to TRBD2. Germline V gene sequence: CDR1 SNHLY, CDR2 FYNNEI. The CDR3 contains 17 residues. V shed 0 bases and J 2 bases; nucleotides not matched to a gene: 10. The CDR3 region is CASSEAGGTLSAYEQYF. For the CDR3, the DNA is TGTGCCAGCAGTGAAGCGGGAGGGACCCTCTCGGCCTACGAGCAGTACTTC.

V usage is TRBV2 and J usage is TRBJ1-5; possible D gene TRBD1, 5 bases. V lost 3 bases and J lost 4, with 10 bases in between. This CDR3 contains 14 residues. The germline gives CDR1 SNHLY, CDR2 FYNNEI. Here the CDR3 DNA reads TGTGCCAGCAGTGAGACCTCAGGGAATCAGCCCCAGCATTTT. Amino acids: CASSETSGNQPQHF.

This clone was seen a few times. This chain links TRBV4-3 with TRBJ1-6; 8 bases are shared with TRBD1. The J segment lost 7 bases and the V segment lost 6 bases, leaving 5 bases of the junction unmatched. The germline CDR1 and CDR2 sequences are LGHNA and YSLEER. CDR3 length: 14 residues. The CDR3 nucleotides are TGCGCCAGCAGTCAGGACAGGGCGAATTCACCCCTCCACTTT. Protein sequence: CASSQDRANSPLHF.

This rearrangement joins TRBV11-3 to TRBJ2-4; 7 bases fit TRBD2. The CDR3 length is 12 residues. The germline CDR1 and CDR2 sequences are SGHNT and YENEEA. The V gene end was trimmed by 5 bases and the J gene end by 11 bases; junction bases not matched to a gene: 6. The CDR3 loop reads CASSGTSEVQYF. Written as DNA, the CDR3 is TGTGCCAGCAGCGGCACTAGCGAAGTTCAGTACTTC. The whole variable domain, filled in from reference TRBV11-3 and TRBJ2-4, reads EAGVVQSPRYKIIEKKQPVAFWCNPISGHNTLYWYLQNLGQGPELLIRYENEEAVDDSQLPKDRFSAERLKGVDSTLKIQPAELGDSAVYLCASSGTSEVQYFGAGTRLSVL.

V gene TRBV18 combines with J gene TRBJ2-7; D perhaps matches TRBD2 (6 bases). This CDR3 has 15 amino acids. Germline V gives CDR1 KGHSH, CDR2 LQKENI. V lost 6 bases and J lost 5, with 20 bases in between. CDR3 bases: TGTGCCAGCTCCCGAGGTTGGGGGGAGGTTGACGAGCAGTACTTC. This gives the protein CASSRGWGEVDEQYF.

The rearrangement joins TRBV5-1 to TRBJ1-1, with 8 nucleotides matching TRBD1. V was clipped by 4 bases and J by 0 bases; unmatched bases: 5. Germline V lookup: CDR1 SGHRS, CDR2 YFSETQ. The CDR3 length is 15 residues. In DNA form, the CDR3 reads TGCGCCAGCAGCATACGGACAGGGATGAACACTGAAGCTTTCTTT. Protein: CASSIRTGMNTEAFF.

The chain couples TRBV18 to TRBJ2-1; no definite D call. Germline-derived CDR1 and CDR2 are KGHSH and LQKENI. The CDR3 runs to 16 residues. V gave up 0 bases and J gave up 8 bases, with 17 bases separating them. The CDR3 nucleotides are TGTGCCAGCTCACCACCGCAGAACGCCGGTGAGGATGAGCAGTTCTTC. Protein: CASSPPQNAGEDEQFF. The full variable domain, rest sourced from reference TRBV18 and TRBJ2-1, is NAGVMQNPRHLVRRRGQEARLRCSPMKGHSHVYWYRQLPEEGLKFMVYLQKENIIDESGMPKERFSAEFPKEGPSILRIQQVVRGDSAAYFCASSPPQNAGEDEQFFGPGTRLTVL.

This sequence joins TRBV29-1 and TRBJ1-2; D ambiguous. Germline V gene data show CDR1 as SQVTM and CDR2 as ANQGSEA. The CDR3 totals 12 residues. V lost 6 bases, J lost 2 bases, and 10 bases lay in between. The CDR3 reads CSVRSMNYGYTF. Here the CDR3 DNA reads TGCAGCGTCAGATCCATGAACTATGGCTACACCTTC.

V usage is TRBV6-1 and J usage is TRBJ2-1; perhaps TRBD1 as D (5 bases). Germline V gene sequence: CDR1 MNHNS, CDR2 SASEGT. V shed 0 bases and J shed 5 bases, with 11 bases lying between them. The CDR3 covers 15 residues. The CDR3 loop is CASSEAWGSNNEQFF. CDR3 DNA: TGTGCCAGCAGTGAAGCTTGGGGCAGCAACAATGAGCAGTTCTTC.

The rearrangement uses TRBV11-2 and TRBJ2-3; 9 bases line up with TRBD1. The CDR3 has 17 residues. Germline-derived CDR1 and CDR2 are SGHAT and FQNNGV. The V segment lost 5 bases and the J segment 2 bases; nucleotides outside the gene matches: 11. CDR3 region: CASSTTGTGLNTDTQYF. CDR3 DNA: TGTGCCAGCAGCACCACCGGGACAGGGCTTAACACAGATACGCAGTATTTT.

The V call is TRBV7-2, the J call TRBJ1-5; tentative D call: TRBD1 (6 bases). Per germline, CDR1 SGHTA and CDR2 FQGNSA. V lost 5 bases and J 5 bases, leaving 10 bases between the germline ends. The CDR3 spans 13 residues. The CDR3 bases are TGTGCCAGCAGCCCGGCAGGGGATCAGCCCCAGCATTTT. Translating gives CASSPAGDQPQHF.

This rearrangement joins TRBV7-2 to TRBJ1-5; 9 bases agree with TRBD1. J was trimmed by 6 bases and V by 5 bases; bases with no gene match: 11. The germline CDR1 and CDR2 sequences are SGHTA and FQGNSA. The length of the CDR3 is 16 residues. CDR3 loop: CASSRETGGGSQPQHF. In DNA form, the CDR3 reads TGTGCCAGCAGCCGGGAGACAGGGGGGGGAAGTCAGCCCCAGCATTTT.

This chain uses TRBV5-1 with TRBJ2-7; tentative D call: TRBD1 (6 bases). Deletions cut 0 bases from V and 2 bases from J, with 6 bases between. This CDR3 comprises 13 residues. Germline CDR1 is SGHRS and CDR2 is YFSETQ. The CDR3 here is CASSLGDTYEQYF. The CDR3 nucleotides are TGCGCCAGCAGCTTGGGGGACACCTACGAGCAGTACTTC. The full variable domain, rest sourced from reference TRBV5-1 and TRBJ2-7, is KAGVTQTPRYLIKTRGQQVTLSCSPISGHRSVSWYQQTPGQGLQFLFEYFSETQRNKGNFPGRFSGRQFSNSRSEMNVSTLELGDSALYLCASSLGDTYEQYFGPGTRLTVT.

This chain links TRBV11-1 with TRBJ2-7, with 10 bases fitting TRBD2. J was trimmed by 0 bases and V by 2 bases; bases with no gene match: 4. Germline CDR1 and CDR2: SGHAT and FQDESV (reference sequence). CDR3 size: 16 residues. CDR3 sequence (DNA): TGTGCCAGCAGCTTACCGGCTAGCGGGAGCTCCTACGAGCAGTACTTC. As protein: CASSLPASGSSYEQYF. The full variable domain, in which reference TRBV11-1 and TRBJ2-7 provide the parts outside the CDR3, is EAEVAQSPRYKITEKSQAVAFWCDPISGHATLYWYRQILGQGPELLVQFQDESVVDDSQLPKDRFSAERLKGVDSTLKIQPAELGDSAMYLCASSLPASGSSYEQYFGPGTRLTVT.

This sequence joins TRBV7-2 and TRBJ2-5; 7 positions agree with TRBD1. There are 13 residues in the CDR3. Trimming took 10 bases from V and 5 from J; bases not matched to a gene: 10. The V gene's germline CDR1 is SGHTA and CDR2 FQGNSA. The CDR3: CATRPGTAETQYF. The CDR3 DNA is TGTGCCACCCGCCCGGGGACAGCGGAGACCCAGTACTTC.

This clone was seen a single time. The genes are TRBV4-1 and TRBJ1-1, with D unresolved. Germline-derived CDR1 and CDR2 are MGHRA and YSYEKL. The CDR3 length is 14 residues. Trimming removed 0 bases from V and 5 bases from J, with 10 bases in between. CDR3 coding DNA: TGCGCCAGCAGCCAAGAACGGGGAGGGACTGAAGCTTTCTTT. Its translation: CASSQERGGTEAFF.

The chain recombines TRBV5-1 with TRBJ2-3; 8 nucleotides line up with TRBD1. The CDR3 consists of 13 residues. J was trimmed by 4 bases and V by 4 bases; bases with no gene match: 2. Per the germline V gene, CDR1 is SGHRS and CDR2 is YFSETQ. The CDR3 sequence: CASSRDRPDTQYF. The CDR3 DNA follows: TGCGCCAGCAGCCGGGACAGGCCAGATACGCAGTATTTT.

The chain employs TRBV15 and TRBJ1-1; D might be TRBD1 (5 bases). V lost 2 bases and J lost 8, with 18 bases in between. Germline CDR1 is LNHNV and CDR2 is YYDKDF (reference sequence). CDR3 length: 15 amino acids. The CDR3 protein is CATSRPPTDSSEAFF. In DNA form, the CDR3 reads TGTGCCACCAGCAGACCCCCGACAGATTCGTCGGAAGCTTTCTTT. The whole variable domain, remainder taken from reference TRBV15 and TRBJ1-1, is DAMVIQNPRYQVTQFGKPVTLSCSQTLNHNVMYWYQQKSSQAPKLLFHYYDKDFNNEADTPDNFQSRRPNTSFCFLDIRSPGLGDTAMYLCATSRPPTDSSEAFFGQGTRLTVV.